This T cell receptor (beta chain) is drawn from a study of cytotoxic CD8 clonotypes in ibrutinib-treated CLL. Study-wide context: On average, 94,082 productive rearrangements and over 250,000 productive templates per sample. Whole-study findings and limits: Clonality was higher at baseline than in age-matched healthy donors and tracked circulating CD8+ T-cell counts.

This clone occurred many times. Its specificity is unknown. Depth targeted 1 in 200,000 to 1 in 1 million T cells, averaging around 10x coverage per clonotype. Here immunoSEQ multiplex PCR was the method, and the copy in TCRdb shows in-frame clones only, minus some. The repertoire consists of about 200,000 clones, with 79% occurring once and the leading ten covering over 10%. V lost 2 bases and J lost 1, with 5 bases in between. This CDR3 has 14 amino acids. Germline values: CDR1 SEHNR, CDR2 FQNEAQ (reference sequence). The sequencing used PBMCs, collected after 12 months of ibrutinib treatment. This chain links TRBV7-9 with TRBJ2-2; D gene unclear. This TCR was recovered from a human donor with chronic lymphocytic leukemia. CDR3 sequence reads: CASSLSGNTGELFF. The DNA for the CDR3 is TGTGCCAGCAGCTTATCAGGGAACACCGGGGAGCTGTTTTTT.